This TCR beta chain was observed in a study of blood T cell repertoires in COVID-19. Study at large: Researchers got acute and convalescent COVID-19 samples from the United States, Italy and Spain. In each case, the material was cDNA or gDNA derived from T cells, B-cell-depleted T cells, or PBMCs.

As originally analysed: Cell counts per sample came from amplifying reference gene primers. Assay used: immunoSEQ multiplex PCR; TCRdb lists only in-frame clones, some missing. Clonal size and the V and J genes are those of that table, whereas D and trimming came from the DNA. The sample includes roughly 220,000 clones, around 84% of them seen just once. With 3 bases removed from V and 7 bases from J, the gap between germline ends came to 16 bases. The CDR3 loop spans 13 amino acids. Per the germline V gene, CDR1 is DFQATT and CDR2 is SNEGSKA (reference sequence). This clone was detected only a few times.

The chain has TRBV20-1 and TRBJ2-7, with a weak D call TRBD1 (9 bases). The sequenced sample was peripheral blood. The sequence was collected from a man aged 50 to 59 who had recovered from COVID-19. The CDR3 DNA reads TGCAGTGCTAGTGTAGCGGGGACAGGGGAGCAGTACTTC. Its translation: CSASVAGTGEQYF.